The sequence of this TCR beta chain was determined in a study of blood T cell repertoires in COVID-19. Across the whole study: Samples of COVID-19 (acute and convalescent) were obtained from the United States, Italy and Spain. T cells, B-cell-depleted T cells, or PBMCs supplied cDNA or gDNA.

The germline V and J ends were trimmed by 6 bases and 4 bases, with 25 bases remaining between them. CDR3 length: 18 amino acids. CDR1 SGHTA and CDR2 FQGNSA come from the germline V gene. In the authors' methods: Scientists estimated how many nucleated cells there were by amplifying reference gene primers. Libraries were prepared by immunoSEQ multiplex PCR; TCRdb keeps only in-frame clonotypes and omits some of them. The D gene and trimming were derived from the DNA, and the V and J assignments and clone size from that table. The sample carries roughly 220,000 clones, roughly 84% recorded once. Sequencing was done on a sample of peripheral blood. The TCR originated in a man aged 45-60 years who had recovered from COVID-19. The gene calls are TRBV7-2 and TRBJ1-5; perhaps TRBD1 as D (5 bases). CDR3 sequence reads: CASSRALGAIAGNQPQHF. The DNA for the CDR3 is TGTGCCAGCAGTCGCGCCCTTGGGGCTATCGCCGGTAATCAGCCCCAGCATTTT.